This T cell receptor beta chain emerged from a study of cytotoxic CD8 clonotypes in ibrutinib-treated CLL. The study's findings and limits: Shared public clonotypes were rare, and on treatment they either got smaller or stayed the same.

Comment on this clone: Its specificity is unknown.

Germline CDR1 is KGHSH and CDR2 is LQKENI. V shed 3 bases, J shed 4 bases, and the junction held 7 bases outside the gene matches. This CDR3 is built from 15 residues. Frozen-stored PBMCs produced approximately 2 micrograms of genomic DNA for TCR beta libraries. Clones were sequenced by immunoSEQ multiplex PCR, and TCRdb holds only the in-frame ones, with some missing. The sample gives around 200,000 clones, 65% to 80% of which show up once; approximately 6.3% is in the top ten. The sample in question was PBMCs, obtained after 12 months of ibrutinib treatment. The chain employs TRBV18 and TRBJ2-7; TRBD1 matches at 9 bases. The sequence came from a human donor with chronic lymphocytic leukemia. Here the CDR3 reads CASSPQQGAQYEQYF. The CDR3 nucleotides read TGTGCCAGCTCACCTCAACAGGGGGCGCAATACGAGCAGTACTTC. The full variable domain, with the rest looked up from reference TRBV18 and TRBJ2-7, is NAGVMQNPRHLVRRRGQEARLRCSPMKGHSHVYWYRQLPEEGLKFMVYLQKENIIDESGMPKERFSAEFPKEGPSILRIQQVVRGDSAAYFCASSPQQGAQYEQYFGPGTRLTVT.